This TCR beta chain originates from a study of cytomegalovirus exposure and HLA in healthy donors. Measured with immunoSEQ multiplex PCR; TCRdb has only the in-frame clones, and not every one. The table shows 110,000 to 150,000 clones, with roughly 93% occurring only once. The specimen sequenced was PBMCs. The sequence came from a man younger than 35 in good health and CMV-seropositive.

The CDR3 DNA is TGTGCCAGCAGTTTTCCGGGACAGGGTACCGGGGAGCTGTTTTTT. This sequence encodes CASSFPGQGTGELFF. The chain couples TRBV6-6 to TRBJ2-2; 9 bases map to TRBD1. After removal of 4 bases from V and 5 bases from J, the junction contained 5 bases not matched to a gene. Germline V lookup: CDR1 MNHNY, CDR2 SVGAGI (reference sequence). The CDR3 is 15 residues long.